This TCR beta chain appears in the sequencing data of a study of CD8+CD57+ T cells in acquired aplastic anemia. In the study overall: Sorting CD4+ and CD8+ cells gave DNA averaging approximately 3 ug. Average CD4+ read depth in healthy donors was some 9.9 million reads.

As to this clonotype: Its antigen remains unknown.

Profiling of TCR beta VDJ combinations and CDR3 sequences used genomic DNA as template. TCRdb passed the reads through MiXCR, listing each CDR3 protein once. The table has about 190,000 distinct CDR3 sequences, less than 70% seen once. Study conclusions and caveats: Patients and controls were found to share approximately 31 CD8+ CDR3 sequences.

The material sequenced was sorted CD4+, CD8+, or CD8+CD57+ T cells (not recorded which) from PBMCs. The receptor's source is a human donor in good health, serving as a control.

The CDR3 region has the DNA TGTGCCAGCAGCCAACAGTCGGGACCGAGTTCACCCCTCCACTTT. Translated: CASSQQSGPSSPLHF. The rearrangement links TRBV11-2 to TRBJ1-6; maybe TRBD1 (5 bases). The CDR3 spans 15 residues. The germline CDR1 and CDR2 sequences are SGHAT and FQNNGV. V shed 5 bases and J shed 9 bases, with 17 bases lying between them.